This T cell receptor beta chain emerged from a study of blood T cell repertoires in COVID-19. Per germline, CDR1 LGHNT and CDR2 FRNRAP. This CDR3 spans 18 amino acids. V was pared by 0 bases and J by 4 bases, with 14 bases of the junction left unmatched. Produced via immunoSEQ multiplex PCR; TCRdb's table is partial and in-frame only. The data show 300,000 to 500,000 clones, approximately 87% seen once. A single count supports this clone. This receptor was taken from a woman aged 30 to 39 with acute COVID-19. The specimen was PBMCs or T cells enriched from blood (not recorded which). This sequence joins TRBV12-5 and TRBJ1-1, with 7 bases that match TRBD1. The CDR3 DNA follows: TGTGCTAGTGGTTTGGTAGACTCGACAGGGAAGACTCTCACTGAAGCTTTCTTT. It encodes CASGLVDSTGKTLTEAFF.